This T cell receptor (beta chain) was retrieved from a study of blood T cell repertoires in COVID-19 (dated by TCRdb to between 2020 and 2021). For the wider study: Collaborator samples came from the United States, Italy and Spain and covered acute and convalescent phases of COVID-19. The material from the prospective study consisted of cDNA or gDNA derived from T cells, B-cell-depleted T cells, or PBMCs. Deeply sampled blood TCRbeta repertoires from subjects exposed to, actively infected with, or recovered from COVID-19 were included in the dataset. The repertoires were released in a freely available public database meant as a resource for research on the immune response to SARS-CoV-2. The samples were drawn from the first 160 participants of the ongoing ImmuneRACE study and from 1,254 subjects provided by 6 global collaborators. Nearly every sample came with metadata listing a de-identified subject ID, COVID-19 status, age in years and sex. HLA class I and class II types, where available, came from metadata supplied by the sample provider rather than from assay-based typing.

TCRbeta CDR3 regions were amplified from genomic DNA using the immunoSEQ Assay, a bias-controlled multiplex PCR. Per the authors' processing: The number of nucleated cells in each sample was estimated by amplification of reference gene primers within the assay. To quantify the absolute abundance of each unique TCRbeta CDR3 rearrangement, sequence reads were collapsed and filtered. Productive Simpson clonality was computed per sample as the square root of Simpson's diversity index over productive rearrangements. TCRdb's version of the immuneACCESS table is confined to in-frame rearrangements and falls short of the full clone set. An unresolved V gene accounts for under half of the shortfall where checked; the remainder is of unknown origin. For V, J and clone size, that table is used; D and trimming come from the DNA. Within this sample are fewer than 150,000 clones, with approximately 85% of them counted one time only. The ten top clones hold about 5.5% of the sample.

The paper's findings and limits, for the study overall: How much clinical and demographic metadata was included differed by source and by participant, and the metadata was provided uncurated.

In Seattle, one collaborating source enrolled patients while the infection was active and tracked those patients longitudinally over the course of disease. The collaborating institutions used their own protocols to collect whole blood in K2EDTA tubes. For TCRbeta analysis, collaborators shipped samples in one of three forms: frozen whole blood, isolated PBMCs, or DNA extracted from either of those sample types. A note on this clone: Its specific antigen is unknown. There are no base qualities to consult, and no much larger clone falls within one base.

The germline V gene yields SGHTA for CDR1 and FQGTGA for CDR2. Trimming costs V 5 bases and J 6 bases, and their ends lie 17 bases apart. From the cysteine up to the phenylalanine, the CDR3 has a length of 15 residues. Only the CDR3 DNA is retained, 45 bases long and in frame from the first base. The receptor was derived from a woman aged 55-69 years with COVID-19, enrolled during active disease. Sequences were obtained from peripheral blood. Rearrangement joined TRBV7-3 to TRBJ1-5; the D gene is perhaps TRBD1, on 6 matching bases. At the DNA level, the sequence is TGTGCCAGCAGCCCCAACGGGGGGCAAACTCAGCCCCAGCATTTT. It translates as CASSPNGGQTQPQHF. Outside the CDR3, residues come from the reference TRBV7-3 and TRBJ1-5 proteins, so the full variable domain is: GAGVSQTPSNKVTEKGKYVELRCDPISGHTALYWYRQSLGQGPEFLIYFQGTGAADDSGLPNDRFFAVRPEGSVSTLKIQRTERGDSAVYLCASSPNGGQTQPQHFGDGTRLSIL.